The clone carrying this T cell receptor (beta chain) has only one observation. Antigen unknown. This entry is derived from a study of T cell responses to AZD1222 COVID-19 vaccine. Study context: Samples with a second dose at about 4 or about 12 weeks were pooled together.

Trimming took off 7 bases at V and 4 bases at J, with 13 bases between the two ends. The germline CDR1 and CDR2 sequences are MNHEY and SVGAGI. The CDR3 consists of 13 residues. Clones were read by immunoSEQ multiplex PCR, and TCRdb kept only the in-frame ones, dropping some. The profile shows tens of thousands of clones, about 90% of them singletons. Study outcomes and limitations: Baseline seropositivity occurred in only a handful of AZD1222 recipients. Reportedly, close to half of spike-specific TCRs are directed against unmutated variant regions. Donors were chiefly white British, with a greater number of females, and clonal diversity was perhaps underestimated.

The chain joins TRBV6-5 to TRBJ1-2, with TRBD1 as a possible D gene (5 bases). Sequenced here: peripheral blood, sampled on day 0 of AZD1222 vaccination. The origin of this receptor is an adult in good health. CDR3 loop: CASTPRGVYGYTF. The CDR3 DNA reads TGTGCCAGCACCCCGCGAGGGGTCTATGGCTACACCTTC.